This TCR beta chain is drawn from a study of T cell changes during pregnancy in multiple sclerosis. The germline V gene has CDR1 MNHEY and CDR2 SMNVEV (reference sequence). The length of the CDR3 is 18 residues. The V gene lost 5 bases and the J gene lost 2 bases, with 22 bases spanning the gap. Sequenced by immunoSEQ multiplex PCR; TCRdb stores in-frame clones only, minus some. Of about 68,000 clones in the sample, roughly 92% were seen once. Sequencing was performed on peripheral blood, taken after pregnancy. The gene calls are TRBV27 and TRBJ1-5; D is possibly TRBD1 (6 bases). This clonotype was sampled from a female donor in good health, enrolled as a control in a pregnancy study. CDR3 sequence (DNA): TGTGCCAGCAGTATAGGCAGGGGTAAAGGAAGAGGCAATCAGCCCCAGCATTTT. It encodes CASSIGRGKGRGNQPQHF.